This T cell receptor (beta chain) was found in a study of Graves' ophthalmopathy and Graves' hyperthyroidism. General study results and limits: In blood appeared most of the expanded thyroid clonotypes whose frequency exceeded 0.001.

As the template, RNA transcripts were used to amplify TCR beta CDR3 regions. HTBI primers primed a first-round RT-PCR, and a second-round multiplex PCR followed. Using its own MiXCR run on the multiplex PCR reads, TCRdb lists one record per CDR3 protein. The sample gives 300,000 to 400,000 distinct CDR3 sequences, roughly 15% of which show up once; 12% is in the top ten. This clonotype has a count of ten or more. Its antigen remains unidentified. V lost 6 bases and J lost 4, with 15 bases in between. The CDR3 is 14 amino acids. The chain uses TRBV12-3 or TRBV12-4 and TRBJ1-2; TRBD1 might be the D (5 bases). This clonotype was obtained from an adult man with Graves' ophthalmopathy. The sample was peripheral blood. CDR3 sequence (DNA): TGTGCCAGCAGCTTCGACAGTCCCATCTATGGCTACACCTTC. Translating it yields CASSFDSPIYGYTF.